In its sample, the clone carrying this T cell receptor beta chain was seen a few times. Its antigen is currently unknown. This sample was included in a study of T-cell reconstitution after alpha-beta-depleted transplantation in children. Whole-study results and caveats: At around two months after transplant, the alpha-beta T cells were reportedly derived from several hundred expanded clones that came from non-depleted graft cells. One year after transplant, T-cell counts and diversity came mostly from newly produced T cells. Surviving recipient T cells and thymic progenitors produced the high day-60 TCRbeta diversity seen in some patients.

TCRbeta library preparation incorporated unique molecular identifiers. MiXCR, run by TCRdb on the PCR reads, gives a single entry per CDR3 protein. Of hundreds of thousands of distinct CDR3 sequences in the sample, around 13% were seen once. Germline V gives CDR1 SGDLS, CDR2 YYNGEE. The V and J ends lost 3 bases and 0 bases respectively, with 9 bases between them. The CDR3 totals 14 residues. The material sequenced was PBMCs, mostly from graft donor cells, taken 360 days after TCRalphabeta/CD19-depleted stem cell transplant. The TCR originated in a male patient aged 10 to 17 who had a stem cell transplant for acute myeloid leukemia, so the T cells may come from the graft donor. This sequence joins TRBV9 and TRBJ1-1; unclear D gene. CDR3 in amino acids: CASSAPEMNTEAFF. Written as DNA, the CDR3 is TGTGCCAGCAGCGCCCCTGAGATGAACACTGAAGCTTTCTTT.